This is a list of T cell receptor beta chains from one sample in a study of monozygotic twins with inflammatory bowel disease. TCRdb reprocessed the 5' RACE reads and stores each CDR3 protein as one record, lacking DNA. The table lists 200,000 to 250,000 distinct CDR3 sequences. Material: blood. Receptor source: a human donor with ulcerative colitis or Crohn's disease, or a healthy co-twin of an affected twin (not recorded which). CDR3s include the opening cysteine and the closing phenylalanine or tryptophan. Each record gives: J gene, V gene, CDR3 protein.

J: TRBJ1-2
V: TRBV20-1
CDR3: CSASYRTNYGYTF

J: TRBJ1-1
V: TRBV5-1
CDR3: CASSPQGGTEAFF

J: TRBJ2-3
V: TRBV20-1
CDR3: CSATRTGTDTQYF

J: TRBJ2-7
V: TRBV5-1
CDR3: CASSLVGQGYEQYF

J: TRBJ1-4
V: TRBV29-1
CDR3: CSVEGRTGGGYMLFF

J: TRBJ2-7
V: TRBV19
CDR3: CASSISHPYEQYF

J: TRBJ2-7
V: TRBV28
CDR3: CASSSPGLTYEQYF

J: TRBJ1-4
V: TRBV5-1
CDR3: CASSLAASVKEKLFF

J: TRBJ2-5
V: TRBV7-9
CDR3: CASSRDRLKGETQYF

J: TRBJ2-1
V: TRBV18
CDR3: CASSPPGLAGNEQFF